These 27 T cell receptor beta chains were sequenced from one sample in a study of vaccination effects on CD4 cells after COVID-19. The antigens of these receptors remain unknown. The data were produced by immunoSEQ multiplex PCR, yet TCRdb's version contains in-frame clones alone and is incomplete. The table lists under 70,000 clones, over 70% of them singletons, with roughly 4% in the top ten. Antigen-specific CD4+ T cells were first expanded with viral peptide pools by the ViraFEST assay and only then sequenced. At the end of about 9 days of culture, CD4+ T cells were isolated. Vaccinated recipients, who were negative for nucleocapsid antibodies, had no history of SARS-CoV-2 infection. Here the sequenced sample was CD4+ T cells from PBMCs cultured with HCoV-OC43 spike peptides, taken before COVID-19 vaccination. Documented subset: HCoV-OC43 spike overlapping peptide pool stimulation. The source of these receptors is a human donor who received a COVID-19 vaccine.

The sample holds a few counts of this clone. V and J are TRBV2 and TRBJ1-1; 11 nucleotides line up with TRBD1. V gave up 4 bases and J gave up 5 bases; unmatched junction bases: 3. Germline V gene data show CDR1 as SNHLY and CDR2 as FYNNEI. The CDR3 has 14 residues. This CDR3 reads CASSVGTGGTEAFF. In nucleotides, the CDR3 is TGTGCCAGCAGTGTCGGGACAGGGGGAACTGAAGCTTTCTTT.

The V call is TRBV9, the J call TRBJ2-2; 7 positions match TRBD2. Germline trimming cut 0 bases from V and 3 bases from J; bases unmatched to any gene: 8. In germline, CDR1 is SGDLS, CDR2 YYNGEE. The CDR3 extends over 17 amino acids. The DNA for the CDR3 is TGTGCCAGCAGCGTAGGGATCGGGGCGGGGGACACCGGGGAGCTGTTTTTT. Translated: CASSVGIGAGDTGELFF.

The chain is built from TRBV5-6 and TRBJ1-3; no firm D call. The V end was cut by 0 bases, the J end by 0 bases, with 4 bases between. The CDR3 is 14 residues long. Germline V gene sequence: CDR1 SGHDT, CDR2 YYEEEE. CDR3 protein: CASSLDSSGNTIYF. CDR3 coding DNA: TGTGCCAGCAGCTTGGACAGCTCTGGAAACACCATATATTTT. Full variable domain (remainder filled in from reference TRBV5-6 and TRBJ1-3): DAGVTQSPTHLIKTRGQQVTLRCSPKSGHDTVSWYQQALGQGPQFIFQYYEEEERQRGNFPDRFSGHQFPNYSSELNVNALLLGDSALYLCASSLDSSGNTIYFGEGSWLTVV.

The count of this clone is one. The chain is built from TRBV27 and TRBJ2-3; TRBD2 is a possible D gene (6 bases). V gave up 2 bases and J gave up 0 bases, with 6 bases separating them. The CDR3 is made up of 14 amino acids. Germline CDR1 and CDR2: MNHEY and SMNVEV (reference sequence). CDR3 residues: CASSLRGSTDTQYF. DNA for the CDR3: TGTGCCAGCAGTTTACGGGGGAGCACAGATACGCAGTATTTT.

V gene TRBV4-1 combines with J gene TRBJ1-5; a possible D gene is TRBD1 (5 bases). With 4 bases removed from V and 4 bases from J, the gap between germline ends came to 14 bases. Germline V gene data show CDR1 as MGHRA and CDR2 as YSYEKL. This CDR3 is 15 amino acids long. The CDR3 bases are TGCGCCAGCAGCCGCGAAGACAGAGTAAATCAGCCCCAGCATTTT. It codes for CASSREDRVNQPQHF.

There are a few counts of this clone. The CDR3 nucleotides are TGTGCCAGCAGCCCCCGCCCGAACACCGGGGAGCTGTTTTTT. It specifies CASSPRPNTGELFF. The gene calls are TRBV7-3 and TRBJ2-2; D gene unclear. Between the trimmed V and J ends, which lost 5 bases and 0 bases, there was a span of 7 bases. CDR3 length equals 14 residues. The germline V gene has CDR1 SGHTA and CDR2 FQGTGA.

The chain employs TRBV19 and TRBJ2-3, with D perhaps TRBD1 (6 bases). Trimming removed 2 bases at V and 2 bases at J, with 20 bases between. Germline values: CDR1 LNHDA, CDR2 SQIVND (reference sequence). The CDR3 totals 18 residues. The CDR3 sequence: CASSITRLQGTVTDTQYF. The CDR3, as DNA: TGTGCCAGTAGTATAACCCGATTACAGGGTACTGTCACAGATACGCAGTATTTT.

The gene calls are TRBV15 and TRBJ1-2; 7 bases map to TRBD1. Germline-derived CDR1 and CDR2 are LNHNV and YYDKDF (reference sequence). The V segment lost 1 base and the J segment 4 bases; nucleotides outside the gene matches: 15. The CDR3 length is 18 residues. DNA of the CDR3: TGTGCCACCAGCAGAGCCCGAATAACAGGGGTTGGACCCTATGGCTACACCTTC. It translates to CATSRARITGVGPYGYTF.

The V gene is TRBV2, the J gene TRBJ1-1, with D unclear. Germline assignment: CDR1 SNHLY and CDR2 FYNNEI. Between the trimmed V and J ends, which lost 8 bases and 0 bases, there was a span of 10 bases. The CDR3 loop spans 13 amino acids. The CDR3 reads CASGDTLNTEAFF. The CDR3 DNA is TGTGCCAGCGGGGATACCCTGAACACTGAAGCTTTCTTT.

The rearrangement links TRBV12-2 to TRBJ2-7; the DNA was not used to check the table's D call, TRBD2. TRBV12-2 is labeled a pseudogene. CDR3 size: 17 residues. The CDR3 reads CASRLLGLAGGRNEQYV. CDR3 DNA sequence: TGTGCAAGTCGCTTACTGGGACTAGCGGGGGGGCGGAACGAGCAGTACGTC.

The chain joins TRBV27 to TRBJ2-1; 12 bases are shared with TRBD2. Germline values: CDR1 MNHEY, CDR2 SMNVEV (reference sequence). This CDR3 is built from 14 residues. V lost 5 bases and J lost 9; bases outside the gene matches: 5. CDR3 amino acids: CASSPSGGAGEQFF. The CDR3 nucleotides are TGTGCCAGCAGTCCTAGCGGGGGGGCCGGTGAGCAGTTCTTC.

The chain has TRBV12-3 or TRBV12-4 and TRBJ2-3; the D is unclear. The V end was cut by 3 bases, the J end by 3 bases, with 4 bases between. The CDR3 is 12 residues long. DNA for the CDR3: TGTGCCAGCAGTTTGTGGACAGATACGCAGTATTTT. As protein: CASSLWTDTQYF.

This clone came up once. The chain employs TRBV4-3 and TRBJ2-2; 8 positions agree with TRBD2. V lost 0 bases to trimming and J lost 1 base; unmatched junction nucleotides: 4. The CDR3 contains 17 residues. In germline, CDR1 is LGHNA, CDR2 YSLEER. CDR3 DNA: TGCGCCAGCAGCCAAGATGCGAGCGGGGGGAACACCGGGGAGCTGTTTTTT. Its translation: CASSQDASGGNTGELFF.

This clone was recorded only once. The genes are TRBV5-4 and TRBJ2-3; no clear D. The CDR3 is made up of 14 amino acids. Germline CDR1 is SGHNT and CDR2 is YYREEE (reference sequence). Trimming took 2 bases from V and 1 from J, leaving 8 bases between them. CDR3 loop: CASSFQVGTDTQYF. In nucleotides, the CDR3 is TGTGCCAGCAGCTTTCAAGTGGGCACAGATACGCAGTATTTT.

This chain connects TRBV18 to TRBJ2-5; no clear D. CDR1 and CDR2 (germline): KGHSH, LQKENI. Trimming removed 2 bases from V and 4 bases from J, with 8 bases in between. The CDR3 loop spans 13 amino acids. CDR3 nucleotide sequence: TGTGCCAGCTCACCAAATTGGGGAGAGACCCAGTACTTC. Residues: CASSPNWGETQYF.

The chain recombines TRBV2 with TRBJ1-4, with a tentative D call TRBD1 (6 bases). Germline V gene lookup returns CDR1 SNHLY and CDR2 FYNNEI. The CDR3 runs to 15 residues. Trimming left V 2 bases short and J 7 bases short, with 14 bases between. The CDR3 is CASSESAGVAEKLFF. The CDR3 DNA is TGTGCCAGCAGTGAATCTGCAGGGGTGGCTGAAAAACTGTTTTTT.

The chain couples TRBV7-8 to TRBJ2-4; the match to TRBD2 covers 8 bases. J gave up 0 bases and V 5 bases, and 15 bases lay outside the gene matches. The germline V gene has CDR1 SGHVS and CDR2 FQNEAQ. This CDR3 is 19 amino acids long. CDR3 residues: CASSRRTGTSVVAKNIQYF. CDR3 sequence (DNA): TGTGCCAGCAGCCGGAGAACCGGGACTAGTGTAGTAGCCAAAAACATTCAGTACTTC.

The chain uses TRBV7-9 and TRBJ2-1; 7 bases are a match to TRBD1. The CDR3 covers 11 residues. With 5 bases clipped from V and 11 bases from J, the junction kept 3 bases outside the gene matches. Germline V CDR1 and CDR2: SEHNR, FQNEAQ (reference sequence). The chain's CDR3 is CASSEGAKQFF. Here the CDR3 DNA reads TGTGCCAGCAGCGAGGGGGCGAAGCAGTTCTTC.

The rearrangement uses TRBV6-5 and TRBJ2-2; D is unresolved. The CDR3 contains 16 residues. V lost 4 bases to trimming and J lost 0 bases, with 12 bases between them. Germline CDR1 reads MNHEY; CDR2 reads SVGAGI. CDR3 in amino acids: CASSLDGIPNTGELFF. The CDR3 DNA is TGTGCCAGCAGTTTGGACGGAATCCCGAACACCGGGGAGCTGTTTTTT.

The gene calls are TRBV7-3 and TRBJ2-3, with TRBD2 matching 11 bases. The CDR3 is 16 residues long. Germline trimming cut 4 bases from V and 3 bases from J; bases unmatched to any gene: 6. Germline-derived CDR1 and CDR2 are SGHTA and FQGTGA. The CDR3 nucleotides read TGTGCCAGCAGCTCAGGACTAGCGGGCGCTACAGATACGCAGTATTTT. Protein: CASSSGLAGATDTQYF.

The chain uses TRBV11-2 and TRBJ1-2; D is uncertain. V dropped 6 bases and J dropped 8 bases, with 16 bases sitting between them. From germline, CDR1 is SGHAT and CDR2 FQNNGV. The CDR3 contains 13 residues. The CDR3 coding sequence is TGTGCCAGCAGGTCTATGGCTCTCCGGGGCTACACCTTC. Encoded protein: CASRSMALRGYTF.

The chain links TRBV6-6 to TRBJ2-2; 9 bases agree with TRBD2. The ends lost 5 bases at V and 7 bases at J; junction bases unmatched: 11. Germline V gene data show CDR1 as MNHNY and CDR2 as SVGAGI (reference sequence). This CDR3 has 16 residues. The chain's CDR3 is CASSQLSGGINGELFF. The CDR3, as DNA: TGTGCCAGCAGTCAACTTAGCGGGGGTATTAACGGGGAGCTGTTTTTT.

Only a few counts were recorded for this clone. The chain combines TRBV29-1 with TRBJ1-4, with D possibly TRBD1 on 6 matching bases. This CDR3 is built from 16 residues. V was cut by 0 bases and J by 3 bases, with 14 bases left in between. Germline CDR1 is SQVTM and CDR2 is ANQGSEA. In DNA, the CDR3 is TGCAGCGTTGAAGATGCCCCGGGACAAGCTAATGAAAAACTGTTTTTT. This codes for CSVEDAPGQANEKLFF.

This clone was seen just once. The V call is TRBV27, the J call TRBJ2-2; no reliable D call. V was shortened by 3 bases and J by 0 bases, with 11 bases between the two germline ends. Germline values: CDR1 MNHEY, CDR2 SMNVEV (reference sequence). The CDR3 sequence is 16 residues long. The CDR3 here is CASSLVGPSNTGELFF. The CDR3 nucleotides read TGTGCCAGCAGTTTGGTGGGCCCTTCGAACACCGGGGAGCTGTTTTTT.

The CDR3 loop is CASSARGGANEKLFF. In DNA, the CDR3 is TGTGCCAGCAGCGCTCGGGGGGGGGCTAATGAAAAACTGTTTTTT. This rearrangement joins TRBV9 to TRBJ1-4; possible D gene TRBD1, 5 bases. The germline CDR1 and CDR2 sequences are SGDLS and YYNGEE. CDR3 length: 15 amino acids. V was cut by 3 bases and J by 3 bases, with 12 bases left in between.

V usage is TRBV7-3 and J usage is TRBJ1-1; D uncertain. The germline V gene encodes CDR1 SGHTA and CDR2 FQGTGA. V was cut by 2 bases and J by 2 bases, with 9 bases left in between. The CDR3 covers 14 residues. CDR3 in amino acids: CASSLSGGNTEAFF. The CDR3 nucleotides read TGTGCCAGCAGCTTATCCGGCGGAAACACTGAAGCTTTCTTT.

The chain uses TRBV29-1 and TRBJ2-1; 8 nucleotides agree with TRBD1. CDR1 is SQVTM, CDR2 ANQGSEA, per germline. V shed 0 bases and J 1 base; nucleotides not matched to a gene: 2. This CDR3 is 15 amino acids long. The CDR3 DNA reads as TGCAGCGTTGAAGACAGGGGGCAGTCCTACAATGAGCAGTTCTTC. It is translated as CSVEDRGQSYNEQFF.